These 5 T cell receptor beta chains share one sample of origin, sequenced in a study of CD8 T cells in Susac syndrome. With random hexamers, reverse transcription was performed on roughly 0.5 to 1 ug of RNA. TCRdb independently ran MiXCR on the immunoSEQ multiplex PCR reads; one entry per CDR3 protein. The table includes hundreds of thousands of distinct CDR3 sequences, about 85% detected once. Sequencing used CD8+ T cells from PBMCs. The receptors derive from a human donor with multiple sclerosis.

The V gene is TRBV27, the J gene TRBJ1-2, with D maybe TRBD1 (6 bases). With 1 base removed from V and 8 bases from J, the gap between germline ends came to 17 bases. CDR1 is MNHEY and CDR2 is SMNVEV in the germline V gene (reference sequence). This CDR3 has 15 amino acids. The CDR3 nucleotides read TGTGCCAGCAGTTTATTAGGGCTAAAGGGGGTCGGCTACACCTTC. Protein sequence: CASSLLGLKGVGYTF.

This clonotype was seen a handful of times. This chain uses TRBV19 with TRBJ1-1, with D unresolved. The CDR3 totals 13 residues. Germline CDR1 LNHDA, CDR2 SQIVND (reference sequence). V was trimmed by 3 bases and J by 1 base, leaving 6 bases between them. CDR3: CASSISPNTEAFF. DNA for the CDR3: TGTGCCAGTAGTATCAGCCCGAACACTGAAGCTTTCTTT.

The chain links TRBV19 to TRBJ2-2, with 8 bases that match TRBD1. The germline gives CDR1 LNHDA, CDR2 SQIVND (reference sequence). The V gene end was trimmed by 5 bases and the J gene end by 6 bases; junction bases not matched to a gene: 8. This CDR3 comprises 15 residues. In DNA, the CDR3 is TGTGCCAGTAGTCCCGGACAGGGATCTCCCGGGGAGCTGTTTTTT. This sequence encodes CASSPGQGSPGELFF.

This clonotype showed up just once. The chain uses TRBV15 and TRBJ2-1; D remains ambiguous. In germline, CDR1 is LNHNV, CDR2 YYDKDF (reference sequence). Between the trimmed V and J ends, which lost 4 bases and 7 bases, there was a span of 5 bases. The CDR3 extends over 11 amino acids. The CDR3 DNA reads TGTGCCACCAGCACTGGGAATGAGCAGTTCTTC. Translating it yields CATSTGNEQFF.

Comments on this clonotype: One end of the junction does not line up with germline, which may come from a read error. The chain employs TRBV5-6 and TRBJ1-1; 7 bases agree with TRBD1. CDR1 and CDR2 (germline): SGHDT, YYEEEE. CDR3 length: 13 amino acids. DNA of the CDR3: TGTGCCAGCAGCTCTGGAGGGGGCACTGAAGTTTTCTTT. It translates to CASSSGGGTEVFF.